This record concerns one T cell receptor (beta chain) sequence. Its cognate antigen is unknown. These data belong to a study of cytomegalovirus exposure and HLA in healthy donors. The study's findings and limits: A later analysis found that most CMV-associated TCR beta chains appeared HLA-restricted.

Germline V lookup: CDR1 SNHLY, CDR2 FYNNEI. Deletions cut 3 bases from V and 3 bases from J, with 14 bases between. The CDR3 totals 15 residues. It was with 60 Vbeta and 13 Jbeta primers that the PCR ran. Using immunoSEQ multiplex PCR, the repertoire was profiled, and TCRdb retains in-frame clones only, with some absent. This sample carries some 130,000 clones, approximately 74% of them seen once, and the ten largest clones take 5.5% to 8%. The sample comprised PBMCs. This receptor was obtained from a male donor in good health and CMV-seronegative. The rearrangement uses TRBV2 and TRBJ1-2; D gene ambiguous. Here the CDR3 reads CASSDILRGDYGYTF. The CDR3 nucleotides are TGTGCCAGCAGTGATATTCTTCGCGGAGACTATGGCTACACCTTC. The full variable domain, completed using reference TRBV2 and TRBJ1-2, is EPEVTQTPSHQVTQMGQEVILRCVPISNHLYFYWYRQILGQKVEFLVSFYNNEISEKSEIFDDQFSVERPDGSNFTLKIRSTKLEDSAMYFCASSDILRGDYGYTFGSGTRLTVV.